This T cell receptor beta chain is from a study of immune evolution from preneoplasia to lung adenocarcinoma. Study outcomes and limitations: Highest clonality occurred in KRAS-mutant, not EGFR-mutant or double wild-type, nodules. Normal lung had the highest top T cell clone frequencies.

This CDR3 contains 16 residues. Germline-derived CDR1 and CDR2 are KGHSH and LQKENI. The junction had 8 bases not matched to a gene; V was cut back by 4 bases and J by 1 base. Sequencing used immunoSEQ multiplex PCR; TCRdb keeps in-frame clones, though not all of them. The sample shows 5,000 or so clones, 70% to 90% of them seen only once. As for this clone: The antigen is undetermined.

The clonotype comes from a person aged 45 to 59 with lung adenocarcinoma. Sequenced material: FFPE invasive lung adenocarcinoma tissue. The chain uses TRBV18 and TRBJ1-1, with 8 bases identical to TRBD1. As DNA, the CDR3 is TGTGCCAGCTCACTATTAAGGGACAGGCGGAACACTGAAGCTTTCTTT. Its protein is CASSLLRDRRNTEAFF.